Listed here are 18 T cell receptor beta chains from one sample, sequenced in a study of cytomegalovirus exposure and HLA in healthy donors. A multiplex PCR was run with 60 Vbeta primers and 13 Jbeta primers. TCRdb keeps only in-frame clones here, not all; method: immunoSEQ multiplex PCR. Altogether fewer than 120,000 clones are present, around 79% being singletons, with the ten largest covering approximately 1.2%. The source material was PBMCs. The receptors derive from a woman younger than 45 in good health and CMV-seronegative.

The V gene is TRBV5-8, the J gene TRBJ2-7; 7 bases line up with TRBD2. The CDR3 loop spans 15 amino acids. After removal of 5 bases from V and 3 bases from J, the junction contained 11 bases not matched to a gene. CDR1 is SGHTS, CDR2 YDEGEE, per germline. The CDR3 protein is CASSRDYATVYEQYF. The CDR3 coding sequence is TGTGCCAGCAGTCGGGACTACGCCACCGTCTACGAGCAGTACTTC. The full variable domain, with the rest looked up from reference TRBV5-8 and TRBJ2-7, is EAGVTQSPTHLIKTRGQQATLRCSPISGHTSVYWYQQALGLGLQFLLWYDEGEERNRGNFPPRFSGRQFPNYSSELNVNALELEDSALYLCASSRDYATVYEQYFGPGTRLTVT.

This chain links TRBV29-1 with TRBJ2-7, with 13 positions matching TRBD2. The J segment lost 4 bases and the V segment lost 5 bases, leaving 11 bases of the junction unmatched. The CDR3 totals 16 residues. The V gene's germline CDR1 is SQVTM and CDR2 ANQGSEA. The CDR3 region has the DNA TGCAGCGTTCTTGGACTAGCGGGAGCTCAAGAGTACGAGCAGTACTTC. Amino acid sequence: CSVLGLAGAQEYEQYF.

This clone has only a few counts. The gene calls are TRBV19 and TRBJ1-2, with a possible D match to TRBD1 (5 bases). This CDR3 region has 12 residues. The V end lost 5 bases, the J end lost 10 bases, and 14 bases lay between the germline ends. The germline V gene has CDR1 LNHDA and CDR2 SQIVND (reference sequence). The CDR3 region has the DNA TGTGCCAGTAGTCCGGACACCTATACCTACACCTTC. As protein: CASSPDTYTYTF.

The J gene is TRBJ2-7, the V gene TRBV6-5; 11 positions agree with TRBD1. V lost 6 bases, J lost 3 bases, and 4 bases stayed unmatched. The germline V gene has CDR1 MNHEY and CDR2 SVGAGI. This CDR3 region has 14 residues. CDR3 loop: CASSWTGGVYEQYF. The CDR3 DNA reads TGTGCCAGCAGCTGGACAGGGGGCGTCTACGAGCAGTACTTC.

DNA of the CDR3: TGTGCCAGCAGGTCCGGGACAGCGAATCTCTACACCTTC. Protein: CASRSGTANLYTF. The rearrangement links TRBV2 to TRBJ1-2; 7 nucleotides line up with TRBD1. The V segment lost 6 bases and the J segment 10 bases; nucleotides outside the gene matches: 11. Per the germline V gene, CDR1 is SNHLY and CDR2 is FYNNEI. The CDR3 runs 13 residues.

This chain joins TRBV27 and TRBJ2-7, with no clear D. The CDR3 spans 14 residues. The V gene lost 0 bases and the J gene lost 0 bases, with 6 bases spanning the gap. Germline V gene lookup returns CDR1 MNHEY and CDR2 SMNVEV (reference sequence). This CDR3 reads CASSLSPYSYEQYF. DNA for the CDR3: TGTGCCAGCAGTTTATCGCCCTACTCCTACGAGCAGTACTTC.

A word on this clone: Sequence at one end of the junction differs from germline and may be a read error. This chain joins TRBV7-7 and TRBJ2-3; 10 bases are a match to TRBD2. This CDR3 has 14 amino acids. Looked up from germline, CDR1 is SSHAT and CDR2 is FNYEAQ (reference sequence). The CDR3 reads CASSQREGRGTQYF. The CDR3, as DNA: TGTGCTAGCAGCCAGCGGGAGGGCCGAGGTACGCAGTATTTT.

The V and J genes are TRBV29-1 and TRBJ2-5; 11 positions agree with TRBD1. Germline lookup yields CDR1 SQVTM and CDR2 ANQGSEA. Trimming took 3 bases from V and 3 from J; bases not matched to a gene: 3. The CDR3 runs to 14 residues. The DNA for the CDR3 is TGCAGCGTTGAGAGGACAGGGGGCGAAGAGACCCAGTACTTC. Amino acid sequence: CSVERTGGEETQYF.

This chain joins TRBV18 and TRBJ1-2; D may be TRBD1 (6 bases). Trimming shortened V by 3 bases and J by 7 bases, and 15 bases separated the two germline ends. The CDR3 extends over 14 amino acids. Germline-derived CDR1 and CDR2 are KGHSH and LQKENI. CDR3 residues: CASSPNRGGGGYTF. DNA of the CDR3: TGTGCCAGCTCACCCAACCGGGGGGGCGGTGGCTACACCTTC.

The chain recombines TRBV10-3 with TRBJ2-5, with D perhaps TRBD1 (5 bases). The germline V gene encodes CDR1 ENHRY and CDR2 SYGVKD. There are 13 residues in the CDR3. V lost 2 bases and J lost 2, with 6 bases in between. The CDR3 is CAISERQQETQYF. As DNA, the CDR3 is TGTGCCATCAGTGAGAGACAGCAAGAGACCCAGTACTTC.

The V call is TRBV7-2, the J call TRBJ2-3; no definite D call. Per germline, CDR1 SGHTA and CDR2 FQGNSA. This CDR3 contains 15 residues. V shed 4 bases and J shed 2 bases, with 13 bases lying between them. Here the CDR3 DNA reads TGTGCCAGCAGCTCCAGTGAGCGCCACACAGATACGCAGTATTTT. Amino acid sequence: CASSSSERHTDTQYF.

This sequence joins TRBV6-1 and TRBJ2-5, with 11 bases fitting TRBD1. The V and J ends lost 10 bases and 5 bases, in that order; junction bases with no gene match: 9. This CDR3 contains 14 residues. Germline CDR1 MNHNS, CDR2 SASEGT. Written as DNA, the CDR3 is TGTGCCACCGGACAGGGGGCGACTTGGGAGACCCAGTACTTC. Protein: CATGQGATWETQYF.

Only one count was recorded for this clone. The rearrangement uses TRBV30 and TRBJ2-3; weak D call: TRBD1 (6 bases). Trimming took 0 bases from V and 6 from J, leaving 10 bases between them. The CDR3 runs 13 residues. The germline CDR1 and CDR2 sequences are GTSNPN and SVGIG (reference sequence). The CDR3 nucleotides read TGTGCCTGGAGTGTAGGAACAGGGGATACGCAGTATTTT. This gives the protein CAWSVGTGDTQYF.

V is TRBV30 and J is TRBJ2-1; no reliable D call. This CDR3 spans 15 amino acids. Germline assignment: CDR1 GTSNPN and CDR2 SVGIG (reference sequence). V lost 4 bases and J 5 bases, leaving 18 bases between the germline ends. The DNA for the CDR3 is TGTGCCTGGACCCAATTGTCAATTCCGGACAATGAGCAGTTCTTC. Translated: CAWTQLSIPDNEQFF.

This clone has only one observation. The rearrangement uses TRBV2 and TRBJ1-2, with 7 bases fitting TRBD1. Germline assignment: CDR1 SNHLY and CDR2 FYNNEI. The CDR3 is 14 amino acids. The V segment lost 8 bases and the J segment 5 bases; nucleotides outside the gene matches: 11. CDR3 sequence (DNA): TGTGCCAGCCACTGGGTAGGGGGCGAGTATGGCTACACCTTC. Its protein product is CASHWVGGEYGYTF.

The chain recombines TRBV4-1 with TRBJ2-7; TRBD1 is a possible D gene (6 bases). The CDR3 sequence is 14 residues long. Trimming cost V 4 bases and J 3 bases, with 13 bases left between them. Per germline, CDR1 MGHRA and CDR2 YSYEKL. This chain's CDR3 is CASSPGQFDYEQYF. The DNA for the CDR3 is TGCGCCAGCAGCCCTGGACAGTTCGACTACGAGCAGTACTTC.

This clone was counted only a few times. The chain recombines TRBV4-1 with TRBJ1-2, with 9 bases matching TRBD1. The CDR3 has 17 residues. With V trimmed by 3 bases and J by 8 bases, 16 bases remained unmatched. In germline, CDR1 is MGHRA, CDR2 YSYEKL. The CDR3 DNA sequence: TGCGCCAGCAGCCATCCACTCAGGACAGGGGAAGCTGCCGGCTACACCTTC. Translation gives CASSHPLRTGEAAGYTF.

The genes are TRBV4-1 and TRBJ2-7; maybe TRBD2 (5 bases). The CDR3 spans 16 residues. Trimming took 0 bases from V and 7 from J, leaving 19 bases between them. The germline gives CDR1 MGHRA, CDR2 YSYEKL. CDR3 protein: CASSQECFKGPGEQYF. CDR3 in DNA: TGCGCCAGCAGCCAAGAGTGTTTCAAGGGTCCGGGGGAGCAGTACTTC.